This TCR beta chain was sequenced for a study of T cell repertoires in cytomegalovirus infection. Study-wide context: Used in the study were CMV epitopes, some recently identified and HLA-C-restricted, others well-studied and HLA-B-restricted. Indications came from public TCR beta signatures; they pointed to CMV infection and to a matching HLA type.

Study-level points and caveats: Dominant in the ex vivo response were TCR beta clonotypes restricted by HLA-C and specific for CMV. Summed frequency of shared TCR beta families picked out CMV carriers who also had the relevant HLA.

This clonotype was picked up many times. Its antigen is not identified. CDR3 length: 15 residues. Germline CDR1 reads SGHVS; CDR2 reads FNYEAQ. The ends lost 5 bases at V and 0 bases at J; junction bases unmatched: 6. TCRdb fed the reads into MiXCR, producing one record per CDR3 protein. The sample holds 650,000 to 850,000 distinct CDR3 sequences; under 35% are singletons and the top ten take roughly 13%. Sequencing was performed on cultured CD8+ T cells from PBMCs, taken from culture after CMV antigen stimulation. The receptor comes from a human donor in good health (CMV status not recorded). Some clones in this sample may be carry-over from other donors' samples. The rearrangement uses TRBV7-6 and TRBJ1-1, with 7 bases matching TRBD1. CDR3 in DNA: TGTGCCAGCAGCACCGACAGGGAGATGAACACTGAAGCTTTCTTT. Amino acid sequence: CASSTDREMNTEAFF. Complete variable domain (other parts from reference TRBV7-6 and TRBJ1-1): GAGVSQSPRYKVTKRGQDVALRCDPISGHVSLYWYRQALGQGPEFLTYFNYEAQQDKSGLPNDRFSAERPEGSISTLTIQRTEQRDSAMYRCASSTDREMNTEAFFGQGTRLTVV.